A selection of T cell receptor beta chains follows, all from one sample in a study of blood T cells in healthy people across ages. Via MiXCR, TCRdb re-called the 5' RACE reads, giving one row per CDR3 protein. This sample has more than 500,000 distinct CDR3 sequences; 25% to 35% occur once, and the top ten carry approximately 3.3%. This sample also belongs to another study, concerning T cells of mothers and their children.

The sample consisted of blood. The receptors originated from a boy between 2 and 10 years old in good health. Each CDR3 is given with its conserved first and last residue. The D gene is left open where the match is weak. Rows may omit the clone size; those that give it use once, few, many or a size class.

d_gene: .
j_gene: TRBJ2-2
abundance: .
v_gene: TRBV15
CDR3nt: TGTGCCACCAGCTTGGACCCCCGGGGCACCGGGGAGCTGTTTTTT
CDR3aa: CATSLDPRGTGELFF

d_gene: .
j_gene: TRBJ2-1
abundance: .
v_gene: TRBV7-2
CDR3nt: TGTGCCAGCAGGTACACGACCCAGGGTAATGAGCAGTTCTTC
CDR3aa: CASRYTTQGNEQFF

d_gene: .
j_gene: TRBJ1-2
abundance: few
v_gene: TRBV30
CDR3nt: TGTGCCTGGAGTGCGGGGCGGAGCAATAACTATGGCTACACCTTC
CDR3aa: CAWSAGRSNNYGYTF

d_gene: .
j_gene: TRBJ1-4
abundance: .
v_gene: TRBV6-6
CDR3nt: TGTGCCAGCAGTTACTCTAGGGCAGAAAAACTGTTTTTT
CDR3aa: CASSYSRAEKLFF

d_gene: TRBD2
j_gene: TRBJ2-1
abundance: .
v_gene: TRBV20-1
CDR3nt: TGCAGTGCCACCCAAGCGGGGGATAATTACAATGAGCAGTTCTTC
CDR3aa: CSATQAGDNYNEQFF

d_gene: .
j_gene: TRBJ1-2
abundance: .
v_gene: TRBV7-3
CDR3nt: TGTGCCAGCAGCTTGAGAGGCCGGGATGGCTACACCTTC
CDR3aa: CASSLRGRDGYTF

d_gene: .
j_gene: TRBJ1-4
abundance: .
v_gene: TRBV9
CDR3nt: TGTGCCAGCAGCGTAGAATCCGGGCCGAGGGAAAAACTGTTTTTT
CDR3aa: CASSVESGPREKLFF

d_gene: TRBD1
j_gene: TRBJ2-2
abundance: .
v_gene: TRBV5-1
CDR3nt: TGCGCCAGCAGCTCAAGGGGGCGGGACACCGGGGAGCTGTTTTTT
CDR3aa: CASSSRGRDTGELFF

d_gene: TRBD2
j_gene: TRBJ2-2
abundance: .
v_gene: TRBV4-3
CDR3nt: TGCGCCAGCAGCCAAGGGCAGCGGGAAAACGCCGGGGAGCTGTTTTTT
CDR3aa: CASSQGQRENAGELFF

d_gene: TRBD1
j_gene: TRBJ2-3
abundance: .
v_gene: TRBV24-1
CDR3nt: TGTGCCACCAGTGACGCCTCCGGGACAGAGACGCAGTATTTT
CDR3aa: CATSDASGTETQYF

d_gene: .
j_gene: TRBJ2-3
abundance: .
v_gene: TRBV30
CDR3nt: TGTGCCTGGAGCGGGGGCAGGTCCACAGATACGCAGTATTTT
CDR3aa: CAWSGGRSTDTQYF

d_gene: .
j_gene: TRBJ2-3
abundance: .
v_gene: TRBV3-1
CDR3nt: TGTGCCAGCAGCCAACCGGGGAGTAGCGCAGATACGCAGTATTTT
CDR3aa: CASSQPGSSADTQYF

d_gene: .
j_gene: TRBJ2-5
abundance: .
v_gene: TRBV5-5
CDR3nt: TGTGCCAGCAGCTCGACAGACCTTCAGCAAGAGACCCAGTACTTC
CDR3aa: CASSSTDLQQETQYF

d_gene: TRBD2
j_gene: TRBJ2-7
abundance: .
v_gene: TRBV5-1
CDR3nt: TGCGCCAGCAGCTTGGAGACTAGCGGGAGCGCTCCCTACGAGCAGTACTTC
CDR3aa: CASSLETSGSAPYEQYF

d_gene: .
j_gene: TRBJ2-5
abundance: .
v_gene: TRBV29-1
CDR3nt: TGCAGCGTTGGGGGCGGACAGAAAGAGACCCAGTACTTC
CDR3aa: CSVGGGQKETQYF

d_gene: TRBD2
j_gene: TRBJ2-1
abundance: .
v_gene: TRBV29-1
CDR3nt: TGCAGCGCCGGGCGGGGGGCGAGCTCCAATGAGCAGTTCTTC
CDR3aa: CSAGRGASSNEQFF

d_gene: .
j_gene: TRBJ2-5
abundance: .
v_gene: TRBV7-2
CDR3nt: TGTGCCAGCAGTGAGAGGGGGACCCCCGAGACCCAGTACTTC
CDR3aa: CASSERGTPETQYF

d_gene: .
j_gene: TRBJ2-5
abundance: .
v_gene: TRBV7-8
CDR3nt: TGTGCCAGCACCCTTCGGTCGGAGACCCAGTACTTC
CDR3aa: CASTLRSETQYF

d_gene: .
j_gene: TRBJ2-3
abundance: .
v_gene: TRBV7-7
CDR3nt: TGTGCCAGCAGCCGCGGGCTCGGGAGCGGAGCAGATACGCAGTATTTT
CDR3aa: CASSRGLGSGADTQYF

d_gene: .
j_gene: TRBJ1-2
abundance: .
v_gene: TRBV27
CDR3nt: TGTGCCAGCAGTTTTCTGGGTTTCCATGGCTACGCCTTC
CDR3aa: CASSFLGFHGYAF

d_gene: .
j_gene: TRBJ2-7
abundance: .
v_gene: TRBV4-1
CDR3nt: TGCGCCAGCAGCCAAGGACCAGGGAGAAGGGGCGAGCAGTACTTC
CDR3aa: CASSQGPGRRGEQYF

d_gene: .
j_gene: TRBJ2-7
abundance: .
v_gene: TRBV19
CDR3nt: TGTGCCAGTAGTATAGCCGGGGGCAGATCCTACGAGCAGTACTTC
CDR3aa: CASSIAGGRSYEQYF

d_gene: .
j_gene: TRBJ2-3
abundance: .
v_gene: TRBV11-2
CDR3nt: TGTGCCAGCACAGAGGGGAGCACAGATACGCAGTATTTT
CDR3aa: CASTEGSTDTQYF

d_gene: .
j_gene: TRBJ2-7
abundance: .
v_gene: TRBV27
CDR3nt: TGTGCCAGCAGTTTAGGTCCATCCGCTTACGAGCAGTACTTC
CDR3aa: CASSLGPSAYEQYF

d_gene: .
j_gene: TRBJ1-4
abundance: few
v_gene: TRBV29-1
CDR3nt: TGCAGCGTACGACCCGCTGCCAATGAAAAACTGTTTTTT
CDR3aa: CSVRPAANEKLFF

d_gene: .
j_gene: TRBJ2-1
abundance: .
v_gene: TRBV6-5
CDR3nt: TGTGCCAGCAGTTACTTGAACAATGAGCAGTTCTTC
CDR3aa: CASSYLNNEQFF

d_gene: TRBD1
j_gene: TRBJ2-6
abundance: many
v_gene: TRBV29-1
CDR3nt: TGCAGCGTTTGGACAGGGCTCTCTGGGGCCAACGTCCTGACTTTC
CDR3aa: CSVWTGLSGANVLTF

d_gene: .
j_gene: TRBJ1-2
abundance: few
v_gene: TRBV24-1
CDR3nt: TGTGCCACCCAGGACAGAAACTATGGCTACACCTTC
CDR3aa: CATQDRNYGYTF

d_gene: .
j_gene: TRBJ1-1
abundance: .
v_gene: TRBV28
CDR3nt: TGTGCCAGCAGTTTAGGGGGGCGGTCTGAAGCTTTCTTT
CDR3aa: CASSLGGRSEAFF